These 10 T cell receptor beta chains were all obtained from the same sample, sequenced in a study of blood T cell repertoires in COVID-19. The table came from immunoSEQ multiplex PCR; TCRdb's copy has only in-frame clones and leaves some out. Of hundreds of thousands of clones listed, 65% to 85% are singletons. The source material was peripheral blood. The receptors stem from a woman aged 50 to 60 with acute or convalescent COVID-19.

The chain has TRBV30 and TRBJ1-4; the D is unclear. Germline CDR1 reads GTSNPN; CDR2 reads SVGIG (reference sequence). CDR3 length: 13 residues. Trimming took off 1 base at V and 4 bases at J, with 7 bases between the two ends. The CDR3 DNA reads TGTGCCTGGAGTGCGGAGGATAATGAAAAACTGTTTTTT. Encoded protein: CAWSAEDNEKLFF.

The gene calls are TRBV14 and TRBJ2-3; tentatively, D is TRBD2 (6 bases). This CDR3 region has 12 residues. In germline, CDR1 is SGHDN, CDR2 FVKESK. Between the trimmed V and J ends, which lost 5 bases and 5 bases, there was a span of 8 bases. The CDR3 sequence: CASSWTKDTQYF. CDR3 DNA: TGTGCCAGCAGCTGGACTAAAGATACGCAGTATTTT.

This clone appeared a few times. The chain links TRBV29-1 to TRBJ2-7; D is undetermined. Trimming removed 7 bases from V and 2 bases from J, with 15 bases in between. The CDR3 contains 13 residues. Per germline, CDR1 SQVTM and CDR2 ANQGSEA. The CDR3 loop reads CSAQSPGTYEQYF. The CDR3 coding sequence is TGCAGCGCGCAAAGCCCAGGAACCTACGAGCAGTACTTC.

The CDR3: CASSQLIRGATGDTEAFF. CDR3 bases: TGTGCCAGCAGCCAACTGATCAGGGGGGCAACCGGGGACACTGAAGCTTTCTTT. The V call is TRBV4-2, the J call TRBJ1-1; 7 bases match TRBD1. In germline, CDR1 is LGHNA, CDR2 YNFKEQ. This CDR3 is 18 amino acids long. J lost 3 bases, V lost 2 bases, and 15 bases had no gene match.

This clone was seen a single time. This chain joins TRBV3-1 (or the pseudogene TRBV3-2) and TRBJ2-1, with D unresolved. The length of the CDR3 is 18 residues. CDR1 LGHDT and CDR2 YNNKEL come from the germline V gene (reference sequence). V gave up 0 bases and J gave up 1 base, with 16 bases separating them. The CDR3 protein is CASSQDFWPSRSYNEQFF. Written as DNA, the CDR3 is TGTGCCAGCAGCCAAGACTTTTGGCCTAGTCGGTCCTACAATGAGCAGTTCTTC.

V is TRBV9 and J is TRBJ1-3, with D tentatively TRBD1 (5 bases). The V end lost 4 bases, the J end lost 7 bases, and 21 bases lay between the germline ends. The CDR3 runs 16 residues. From germline, CDR1 is SGDLS and CDR2 YYNGEE. DNA for the CDR3: TGTGCCAGCAGCTCCCGTCGCGGGGGGATTGGGAACACCATATATTTT. Translated, it gives CASSSRRGGIGNTIYF.

This rearrangement joins TRBV6-6 to TRBJ1-2; possible D gene TRBD1, 6 bases. The germline V and J ends were trimmed by 5 bases and 0 bases, with 13 bases remaining between them. The CDR3 length is 15 residues. Germline V gene sequence: CDR1 MNHNY, CDR2 SVGAGI (reference sequence). Here the CDR3 DNA reads TGTGCCAGCAGTCCCAAACAGGGACCTAACTATGGCTACACCTTC. This gives the protein CASSPKQGPNYGYTF.

This chain links TRBV3-1 (or the pseudogene TRBV3-2) with TRBJ1-2; D is perhaps TRBD1 (5 bases). The V and J ends lost 1 base and 7 bases respectively, with 13 bases between them. The CDR3 has 14 amino acids. The germline CDR1 and CDR2 sequences are LGHDT and YNNKEL (reference sequence). The CDR3 coding sequence is TGTGCCAGCAGCCAAGTAGTGGGGCAGGGTGGCTACACCTTC. Protein sequence: CASSQVVGQGGYTF.

This clone was detected a few times. The rearrangement links TRBV20-1 to TRBJ2-7, with D perhaps matching TRBD2 (5 bases). This CDR3 contains 14 residues. V shed 3 bases and J shed 1 base, with 13 bases lying between them. Germline values: CDR1 DFQATT, CDR2 SNEGSKA (reference sequence). CDR3 loop: CSASNERRSYEQYF. CDR3 DNA sequence: TGCAGTGCTAGTAACGAGCGGAGGTCCTACGAGCAGTACTTC.

This clone was seen more than once but under ten times. The rearrangement links TRBV28 to TRBJ2-1; 10 nucleotides agree with TRBD2. The CDR3 consists of 15 residues. Germline CDR1 reads MDHEN; CDR2 reads SYDVKM. V shed 6 bases and J 5 bases; nucleotides not matched to a gene: 7. DNA for the CDR3: TGTGCCAGCAGGGAGCTAGCGGGAGATCACAATGAGCAGTTCTTC. Translated, it gives CASRELAGDHNEQFF.